These T cell receptor beta chains were read from a single sample in a study of neoadjuvant anti-PD-1 for oral cavity cancer. TCRdb's table, derived via immunoSEQ multiplex PCR, lists solely in-frame clones and lacks some. The sample lists around 13,000 clones; 60% to 80% were seen once. Sequencing was performed on PBMCs, taken after nivolumab (anti-PD-1) treatment. These receptors originate from a person between 40 and 80 years old with oral cavity squamous cell carcinoma. CDR3s include the opening cysteine and the closing phenylalanine or tryptophan. The D gene is left open where the match is weak. For some rows the clone size is stated as once, few or many, or as a class when expanded; others skip it.

d_gene,abundance,j_gene,v_gene,CDR3aa,CDR3nt
.,once,TRBJ1-3,TRBV10-2,CASSEGGRGNTIYF,TGCGCCAGCAGTGAAGGCGGGCGAGGAAACACCATATATTTT
TRBD2,few,TRBJ2-7,TRBV6-4,CASSEEAGTIYEQYF,TGTGCCAGCAGTGAAGAGGCGGGGACTATCTACGAGCAGTACTTC
TRBD1,.,TRBJ1-5,TRBV30,CAWSDQGQNQPQHF,TGTGCCTGGAGTGACCAGGGACAGAATCAGCCCCAGCATTTT
.,.,TRBJ2-5,TRBV5-1,CASSLAGGETQYF,TGCGCCAGCAGCTTGGCGGGTGGGGAGACCCAGTACTTC
TRBD1,.,TRBJ2-6,TRBV11-3,CASSTGDSGANVLTF,TGTGCCAGCAGCACAGGGGATTCTGGGGCCAACGTCCTGACTTTC
TRBD1,.,TRBJ2-3,TRBV7-6,CASSSYDRGVNTQYF,TGTGCCAGCAGCTCCTACGACAGGGGGGTAAATACGCAGTATTTT
.,.,TRBJ2-2,TRBV21-1,CASSKVHGELFF,TGTGCCAGCAGCAAAGTTCACGGGGAGCTGTTTTTT
TRBD1,.,TRBJ1-3,TRBV6-1,CASSRTGSSVDTIYF,TGTGCCAGCAGTAGGACAGGTAGTTCGGTTGACACCATATATTTT
.,few,TRBJ1-1,TRBV6-1,CATTLGGSSEAFF,TGTGCCACCACCCTGGGGGGGTCCAGTGAAGCTTTCTTT
.,.,TRBJ2-2,TRBV7-7,CASSSRTADGGGELFF,TGTGCCAGCAGCTCCCGGACTGCAGATGGTGGCGGGGAGCTGTTTTTT
TRBD2,.,TRBJ2-7,TRBV15,CATSKALGLAAYEQYF,TGTGCCACCAGCAAGGCACTGGGACTAGCGGCCTACGAGCAGTACTTC
TRBD1,few,TRBJ1-5,TRBV27,CASSPRQGRHQPQHF,TGTGCCAGCAGTCCCCGACAGGGCCGGCATCAGCCCCAGCATTTT
TRBD1,few,TRBJ1-2,TRBV19,CASSFAGDSVWGYTF,TGTGCCAGTAGTTTCGCCGGGGACAGCGTTTGGGGCTACACCTTC
TRBD2,.,TRBJ2-2,TRBV28,CASSPDGLAGVSGELFF,TGTGCCAGCAGTCCTGACGGGCTAGCGGGAGTCTCCGGGGAGCTGTTTTTT
.,few,TRBJ1-2,TRBV4-1,CASSQGSSAGIYGYTF,TGCGCCAGCAGCCAAGGTTCTTCGGCCGGAATCTATGGCTACACCTTC
TRBD1,.,TRBJ1-3,TRBV5-1,CASSTDRSSSGNTIYF,TGCGCCAGCAGCACGGACAGGTCGAGCTCTGGAAACACCATATATTTT
TRBD1,.,TRBJ1-1,TRBV19,CASSSRDRVFTEAFF,TGTGCCAGTAGTAGCCGGGACAGGGTTTTCACTGAAGCTTTCTTT
TRBD2,.,TRBJ2-7,TRBV10-2,CASSESWLAGAYEQYF,TGCGCCAGCAGTGAGTCTTGGCTAGCGGGAGCATACGAGCAGTACTTC
TRBD2,.,TRBJ2-5,TRBV7-8,CASKQRRGLVKETQYF,TGTGCCAGCAAACAAAGGAGGGGACTAGTGAAAGAGACCCAGTACTTC
.,.,TRBJ2-1,TRBV5-1,CASRAPGTMYNEQFF,TGCGCCAGCAGGGCCCCCGGGACCATGTACAATGAGCAGTTCTTC
.,.,TRBJ2-6,TRBV11-3,CASSAGASGANVLTF,TGTGCCAGCAGCGCCGGGGCGTCAGGGGCCAACGTCCTGACTTTC
.,.,TRBJ2-5,TRBV5-8,CASSWGDSSFQETQYF,TGTGCCAGCAGCTGGGGGGACAGCTCCTTCCAAGAGACCCAGTACTTC
.,.,TRBJ2-1,TRBV6-6,CASSSRQDGEQFF,TGTGCCAGCAGCAGTCGTCAGGACGGTGAGCAGTTCTTC
.,few,TRBJ2-2,TRBV6-1,CASGGTYDTGELFF,TGTGCCAGCGGGGGGACATACGACACCGGGGAGCTGTTTTTT
TRBD1,few,TRBJ1-4,TRBV14,CASSQDWGTGTTNEKLFF,TGTGCCAGCAGCCAAGATTGGGGGACAGGGACAACTAATGAAAAACTGTTTTTT
.,.,TRBJ2-1,TRBV4-2,CASSQDPHSREEQFF,TGTGCCAGCAGCCAAGACCCCCATTCTAGGGAAGAGCAGTTCTTC
.,.,TRBJ2-2,TRBV21-1,CARADRGVETGELFF,TGTGCCAGGGCCGATCGGGGCGTAGAAACCGGGGAGCTGTTTTTT
.,few,TRBJ1-5,TRBV7-2,CASSQNGQGQPQHF,TGTGCCAGCAGTCAAAACGGGCAGGGACAGCCCCAGCATTTT
TRBD1,.,TRBJ1-2,TRBV9,CASSVAAGQGWKGYTF,TGTGCCAGCAGCGTAGCTGCGGGACAGGGTTGGAAGGGCTACACCTTC
.,.,TRBJ2-3,TRBV4-1,CASSQVAGTQYF,TGCGCCAGCAGCCAAGTTGCCGGTACGCAGTATTTT
.,few,TRBJ1-2,TRBV5-4,CASSTRGPAARGYTF,TGTGCCAGCAGCACACGGGGACCGGCCGCGCGGGGCTACACCTTC
TRBD1,.,TRBJ1-1,TRBV5-4,CASSRYRGRDTEAFF,TGTGCCAGCAGCCGGTACAGGGGAAGGGATACTGAAGCTTTCTTT
TRBD2,.,TRBJ2-1,TRBV29-1,CSVPTPTSAYNEQFF,TGCAGCGTCCCTACCCCTACTAGCGCTTACAATGAGCAGTTCTTC
.,.,TRBJ2-1,TRBV12-5,CASGLVLMTRSYNEQFF,TGTGCTAGTGGTTTGGTACTGATGACTCGCTCCTACAATGAGCAGTTCTTC
.,.,TRBJ2-7,TRBV29-1,CSVGDGWSSYEQYF,TGCAGCGTTGGTGACGGTTGGAGCTCCTACGAGCAGTACTTC
TRBD1,.,TRBJ1-5,TRBV5-6,CASSLGDRGRQPQHF,TGTGCCAGCAGCTTGGGGGACAGGGGGCGACAGCCCCAGCATTTT
.,once,TRBJ2-1,TRBV7-7,CASSLEGWSNEQFF,TGTGCCAGCAGCCTAGAGGGCTGGAGCAATGAGCAGTTCTTC
TRBD1,.,TRBJ1-2,TRBV30,CAWIQGNYGYTF,TGTGCCTGGATACAGGGGAACTATGGCTACACCTTC
TRBD1,.,TRBJ1-2,TRBV19,CASSIVGTAIASNYGYTF,TGTGCCAGTAGTATAGTGGGGACAGCGATTGCCTCTAACTATGGCTACACCTTC
.,.,TRBJ2-7,TRBV7-9,CASSAGLSYEQYF,TGTGCCAGCAGTGCGGGACTCTCCTACGAGCAGTACTTC
TRBD1,few,TRBJ1-1,TRBV2,CASRPLTGKNTEAFF,TGTGCCAGCAGGCCTTTGACAGGGAAGAACACTGAAGCTTTCTTT
TRBD2,.,TRBJ2-2,TRBV10-1,CASSIGLAGSGELFF,TGCGCCAGCAGTATTGGACTAGCGGGGTCCGGGGAGCTGTTTTTT
.,.,TRBJ2-2,TRBV4-2,CASSQGLIRGGELFF,TGTGCCAGCAGCCAAGGGTTGATTCGGGGCGGGGAGCTGTTTTTT
TRBD1,.,TRBJ2-7,TRBV27,CASSSRGLRYEQYF,TGTGCCAGCAGTTCCAGGGGGCTTCGCTACGAGCAGTACTTC
TRBD1,.,TRBJ1-2,TRBV5-4,CASSFTGVNGYTF,TGTGCCAGCAGCTTCACAGGGGTCAATGGCTACACCTTC
.,.,TRBJ2-5,TRBV10-2,CASRDLRTDETQYF,TGCGCCAGCAGGGATCTACGGACAGATGAGACCCAGTACTTC
.,.,TRBJ1-1,TRBV19,CASSRTVVNTEAFF,TGTGCCAGTAGTAGGACGGTCGTGAACACTGAAGCTTTCTTT
.,.,TRBJ1-5,TRBV7-2,CASSLGMRQPQHF,TGTGCCAGCAGCTTAGGTATGCGTCAGCCCCAGCATTTT
.,.,TRBJ1-1,TRBV4-1,CASSHSGRANTEAFF,TGCGCCAGCAGCCACTCCGGGAGGGCGAACACTGAAGCTTTCTTT
TRBD1,few,TRBJ1-5,TRBV28,CASSFGQGARQPQHF,TGTGCCAGCAGTTTCGGGCAGGGGGCTAGGCAGCCCCAGCATTTT